One and the same sample provided the 21 T cell receptor beta chains below, sequenced in a study of shared clonotypes between healthy human individuals. Clones were sequenced by immunoSEQ multiplex PCR, and TCRdb holds only the in-frame ones, with some missing. The sample yields roughly 2 million clones, 95% seen once. The sample comprised naive CD4+ T cells sorted from blood. Subset noted: CD45RA+ positively selected. The origin of the receptors is a man aged 18 to 30 in good health.

The chain couples TRBV5-1 to TRBJ1-3; 7 nucleotides line up with TRBD1. Germline CDR1 and CDR2: SGHRS and YFSETQ. The CDR3 runs to 13 residues. V trimming: 0 bases; J trimming: 9 bases; junction bases outside the gene matches: 3. CDR3 loop: CASSLEGGGTIYF. CDR3 nucleotide sequence: TGCGCCAGCAGCTTGGAAGGGGGCGGCACCATATATTTT. Based on the CDR3 plus reference TRBV5-1 and TRBJ1-3, the full variable domain is KAGVTQTPRYLIKTRGQQVTLSCSPISGHRSVSWYQQTPGQGLQFLFEYFSETQRNKGNFPGRFSGRQFSNSRSEMNVSTLELGDSALYLCASSLEGGGTIYFGEGSWLTVV.

This chain joins TRBV2 and TRBJ2-1; D is uncertain. The CDR3 extends over 15 amino acids. CDR1 is SNHLY, CDR2 FYNNEI, per germline. Trimming pared 1 base from V and 8 bases from J, leaving 15 bases between. The CDR3 coding sequence is TGTGCCAGCAGTGAAGGGGCCCTAAACGGCCATGAGCAGTTCTTC. It codes for CASSEGALNGHEQFF.

This chain links TRBV2 with TRBJ2-3; the match to TRBD1 covers 7 bases. Germline V gene data show CDR1 as SNHLY and CDR2 as FYNNEI. The CDR3 spans 14 residues. V was clipped by 6 bases and J by 2 bases; unmatched bases: 5. CDR3 residues: CASSRQGYTDTQYF. In nucleotides, the CDR3 is TGTGCCAGCAGCAGACAGGGCTACACAGATACGCAGTATTTT. The full variable domain, with the rest looked up from reference TRBV2 and TRBJ2-3, is EPEVTQTPSHQVTQMGQEVILRCVPISNHLYFYWYRQILGQKVEFLVSFYNNEISEKSEIFDDQFSVERPDGSNFTLKIRSTKLEDSAMYFCASSRQGYTDTQYFGPGTRLTVL.

The chain carries TRBV7-2 and TRBJ1-4; weak D call: TRBD1 (6 bases). CDR3 length: 18 residues. V shed 1 base and J shed 7 bases, with 22 bases lying between them. The germline gives CDR1 SGHTA, CDR2 FQGNSA. CDR3 loop: CASSLDLTGPAGREKLFF. CDR3 DNA sequence: TGTGCCAGCAGCTTAGATCTCACAGGGCCAGCTGGGCGTGAAAAACTGTTTTTT.

Remarks on this clone: This sample also contains other DNA sequences that code for the same CDR3. This chain uses TRBV19 with TRBJ2-5, with TRBD1 matching 7 bases. The CDR3 is 14 residues long. Trimming at V came to 1 base and at J to 3 bases, leaving 2 bases not matched to a gene. Germline V CDR1 and CDR2: LNHDA, SQIVND (reference sequence). CDR3 sequence reads: CASSIGGTEETQYF. In DNA, the CDR3 is TGTGCCAGTAGTATAGGTGGGACAGAAGAGACCCAGTACTTC.

This clone came up many times. Other nucleotide sequences in the sample specify the same CDR3. This rearrangement joins TRBV28 to TRBJ1-2; D uncertain. Germline-derived CDR1 and CDR2 are MDHEN and SYDVKM. The CDR3 has 13 amino acids. The V end was cut by 2 bases, the J end by 2 bases, with 6 bases between. CDR3 protein: CASSLAINYGYTF. The CDR3 nucleotides read TGTGCCAGCAGTTTAGCCATAAACTATGGCTACACCTTC.

Points on this clone: This specimen includes other DNA sequences encoding the same CDR3. The chain uses TRBV6-1 and TRBJ1-6, with 7 bases matching TRBD1. CDR1 and CDR2 (germline): MNHNS, SASEGT. This CDR3 comprises 14 residues. V lost 6 bases, J lost 6 bases, and 5 bases stayed unmatched. The CDR3 spells CASSAGQLNSPLHF. For the CDR3, the DNA is TGTGCCAGCAGCGCGGGACAGCTTAATTCACCCCTCCACTTT.

In regard to this clone: A much larger clone lies one base from this, so it may be a read error. Other nucleotide sequences in the sample specify the same CDR3. The gene calls are TRBV5-1 and TRBJ2-5; no clear D gene. The CDR3 is made up of 13 amino acids. Germline-derived CDR1 and CDR2 are SGHRS and YFSETQ. V was pared by 0 bases and J by 1 base, with 4 bases between. The CDR3 spells CASSLEGQETQYF. CDR3 bases: TGCGCCAGCAGCTTGGAGGGCCAAGAGACCCAGTACTTC.

J is TRBJ2-5 and V is TRBV28; 8 nucleotides line up with TRBD2. Trimming took 9 bases from V and 4 from J; bases not matched to a gene: 13. Germline-derived CDR1 and CDR2 are MDHEN and SYDVKM. This CDR3 is built from 15 residues. The CDR3 here is CASATSATLRETQYF. The CDR3 nucleotides are TGTGCCAGTGCGACTAGCGCGACCCTCAGAGAGACCCAGTACTTC.

The V and J genes are TRBV2 and TRBJ2-2; 12 bases are a match to TRBD2. CDR1 and CDR2 from the germline V gene are SNHLY and FYNNEI. This CDR3 contains 15 residues. V lost 6 bases, J lost 4 bases, and 3 bases stayed unmatched. In nucleotides, the CDR3 is TGTGCCAGCAGCGGACTAGCGGGATTCACCGGGGAGCTGTTTTTT. Its translation is CASSGLAGFTGELFF.

The genes are TRBV18 and TRBJ2-5; D not resolved. Trimming took off 1 base at V and 0 bases at J, with 3 bases between the two ends. This CDR3 is built from 13 residues. Germline CDR1 reads KGHSH; CDR2 reads LQKENI. In nucleotides, the CDR3 is TGTGCCAGCTCACCACGGTACCAAGAGACCCAGTACTTC. Protein: CASSPRYQETQYF. The variable domain in full, with the rest retrieved from reference TRBV18 and TRBJ2-5, is NAGVMQNPRHLVRRRGQEARLRCSPMKGHSHVYWYRQLPEEGLKFMVYLQKENIIDESGMPKERFSAEFPKEGPSILRIQQVVRGDSAAYFCASSPRYQETQYFGPGTRLLVL.

As to this clone: The same CDR3 is also encoded by other DNA sequences in this sample. This chain uses TRBV18 with TRBJ1-1; 7 bases map to TRBD1. This CDR3 contains 13 residues. Germline-derived CDR1 and CDR2 are KGHSH and LQKENI. Trimming at V came to 6 bases and at J to 3 bases, leaving 4 bases not matched to a gene. CDR3 sequence reads: CASSQTGDTEAFF. The CDR3 bases are TGTGCCAGCTCTCAAACAGGGGACACTGAAGCTTTCTTT.

The V call is TRBV10-3, the J call TRBJ1-5; D is undetermined. The CDR3 contains 13 residues. Germline V gene data show CDR1 as ENHRY and CDR2 as SYGVKD. V lost 4 bases, J lost 4 bases, and 8 bases lay in between. CDR3 amino acids: CAISAGYNQPQHF. CDR3 in DNA: TGTGCCATCAGTGCGGGCTATAATCAGCCCCAGCATTTT.

This sequence joins TRBV6-5 and TRBJ2-6; 7 bases match TRBD1. The CDR3 spans 14 residues. Germline V lookup: CDR1 MNHEY, CDR2 SVGAGI. The V segment lost 5 bases and the J segment 9 bases; nucleotides outside the gene matches: 7. This CDR3 is CASSGRDSRNVLTF. CDR3 nucleotide sequence: TGTGCCAGCAGTGGACGGGACAGCCGCAACGTCCTGACTTTC.

The chain combines TRBV5-4 with TRBJ2-7; D gene uncertain. Germline V gene lookup returns CDR1 SGHNT and CDR2 YYREEE (reference sequence). Trimming shortened V by 1 base and J by 6 bases, and 8 bases separated the two germline ends. The CDR3 loop spans 12 amino acids. Here the CDR3 DNA reads TGTGCCAGCAGCTTGAACCCTCGCGAGCAGTACTTC. Amino acids: CASSLNPREQYF.

The V gene is TRBV27, the J gene TRBJ1-6; D is perhaps TRBD1 (6 bases). V was trimmed by 5 bases and J by 6 bases, leaving 17 bases between them. Germline V gives CDR1 MNHEY, CDR2 SMNVEV (reference sequence). The CDR3 loop spans 16 amino acids. The CDR3 DNA follows: TGTGCCAGCAGTACGACTGGGGGGGCCCCTAATTCACCCCTCCACTTT. Protein: CASSTTGGAPNSPLHF.

This clone was recorded only once. J is TRBJ2-4 and V is TRBV5-1; D gene unclear. CDR3 length equals 15 residues. V was cut by 4 bases and J by 8 bases, with 19 bases left in between. The germline V gene has CDR1 SGHRS and CDR2 YFSETQ. Here the CDR3 DNA reads TGCGCCAGCAGCCGAATTTCGGGTGGCTGGGACATTCAGTACTTC. Translated: CASSRISGGWDIQYF.

V and J are TRBV10-2 and TRBJ2-1, with D hard to call. The CDR3 loop spans 13 amino acids. V was clipped by 5 bases and J by 2 bases, with 7 bases between them. CDR1 WSHSY and CDR2 SAAADI come from the germline V gene. CDR3 residues: CASSPAAYNEQFF. Written as DNA, the CDR3 is TGCGCCAGCAGTCCGGCAGCCTACAATGAGCAGTTCTTC.

Of note for this clone: In the same sample, other DNA sequences code for this CDR3. This sequence joins TRBV27 and TRBJ2-2; 7 bases align to TRBD1. V lost 6 bases, J lost 0 bases, and 4 bases stayed unmatched. The germline gives CDR1 MNHEY, CDR2 SMNVEV (reference sequence). The CDR3 length is 15 residues. CDR3 in amino acids: CASSPDRANTGELFF. The CDR3 DNA reads TGTGCCAGCAGCCCCGACAGGGCGAACACCGGGGAGCTGTTTTTT.

The gene calls are TRBV9 and TRBJ1-5; D is undetermined. Germline V lookup: CDR1 SGDLS, CDR2 YYNGEE. There are 15 residues in the CDR3. Trimming pared 4 bases from V and 0 bases from J, leaving 11 bases between. CDR3 loop: CASSLEGNSNQPQHF. CDR3 DNA sequence: TGTGCCAGCAGCTTGGAAGGTAATAGCAATCAGCCCCAGCATTTT.

This chain joins TRBV7-2 and TRBJ2-3, with TRBD1 as a possible D gene (5 bases). This CDR3 spans 16 amino acids. V shed 5 bases and J shed 6 bases, with 21 bases lying between them. From germline, CDR1 is SGHTA and CDR2 FQGNSA. The CDR3 DNA sequence: TGTGCCAGCAGCCCTAGGGGCGTGCGAGGCGTTGATACGCAGTATTTT. This translates into CASSPRGVRGVDTQYF.